The T cell receptor (beta chain) described here comes from a study of regulatory T cells in long-lasting Graves disease. HTBI primers from iRepertoire and Arm-PCR of CDR3 regions yielded the TCR beta libraries. From the multiplex PCR reads, TCRdb called clonotypes with MiXCR, one entry per CDR3 protein. The table has 250,000 to 300,000 distinct CDR3 sequences, around 18% seen once; the top ten hold roughly 15%. Sample time point: newly diagnosed GD, antithyroid drugs for less than 3 months. The TCR library was made from RNA extracted from PBMCs. The EDTA tubes were filled with roughly 10 milliliters of drawn peripheral blood. CDR3 length: 17 residues. Germline assignment: CDR1 SGHAT and CDR2 FQNNGV. J lost 4 bases, V lost 5 bases, and 9 bases had no gene match. In this sample, this clonotype turned up many times. The sample was also reused in another study, on T cells in Graves' hyperthyroidism and ophthalmopathy.

This chain links TRBV11-2 with TRBJ2-5; 14 bases line up with TRBD2. The source is a woman in her twenties or thirties with Graves disease. The specimen was peripheral blood mononuclear cells (PBMCs), collected at new diagnosis, from a patient treated with antithyroid drugs. The CDR3 nucleotides read TGTGCCAGCAGCAAAAACTCCGGGACTAGCGGGGGAGAGACCCAGTACTTC. Residues: CASSKNSGTSGGETQYF.